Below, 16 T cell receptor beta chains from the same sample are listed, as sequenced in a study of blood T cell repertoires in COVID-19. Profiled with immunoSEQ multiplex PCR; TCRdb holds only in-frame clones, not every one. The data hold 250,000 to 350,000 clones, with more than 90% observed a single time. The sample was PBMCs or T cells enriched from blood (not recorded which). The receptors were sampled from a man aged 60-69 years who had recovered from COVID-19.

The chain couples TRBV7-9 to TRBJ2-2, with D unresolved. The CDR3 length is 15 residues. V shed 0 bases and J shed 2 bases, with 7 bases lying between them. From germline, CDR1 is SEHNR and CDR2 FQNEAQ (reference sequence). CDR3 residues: CASSLARSNTGELFF. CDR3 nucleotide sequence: TGTGCCAGCAGCTTAGCCAGGTCTAACACCGGGGAGCTGTTTTTT.

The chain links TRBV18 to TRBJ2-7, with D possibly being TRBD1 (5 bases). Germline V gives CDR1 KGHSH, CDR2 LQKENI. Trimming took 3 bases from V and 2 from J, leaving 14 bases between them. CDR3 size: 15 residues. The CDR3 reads CASSPLNRQTYEQYF. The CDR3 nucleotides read TGTGCCAGCTCACCCCTAAACAGGCAGACCTACGAGCAGTACTTC.

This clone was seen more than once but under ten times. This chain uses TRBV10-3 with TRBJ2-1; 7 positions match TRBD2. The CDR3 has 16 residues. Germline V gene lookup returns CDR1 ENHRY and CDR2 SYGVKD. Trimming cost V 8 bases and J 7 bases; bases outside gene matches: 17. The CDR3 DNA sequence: TGTGCCATCGGGCAGCCCTCGGGACTAACCATGAATGAGCAGTTCTTC. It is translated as CAIGQPSGLTMNEQFF.

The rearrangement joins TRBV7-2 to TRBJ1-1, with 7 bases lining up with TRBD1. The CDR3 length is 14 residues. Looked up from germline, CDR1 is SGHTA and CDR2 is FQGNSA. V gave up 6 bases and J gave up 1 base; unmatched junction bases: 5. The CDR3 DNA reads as TGTGCCAGCAGTAATACAGGGGAGAACACTGAAGCTTTCTTT. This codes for CASSNTGENTEAFF.

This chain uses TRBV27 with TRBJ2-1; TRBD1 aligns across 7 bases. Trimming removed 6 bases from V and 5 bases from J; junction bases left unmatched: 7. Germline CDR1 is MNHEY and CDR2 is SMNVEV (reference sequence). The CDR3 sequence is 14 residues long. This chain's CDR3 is CASRRERGHNEQFF. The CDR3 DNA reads TGTGCCAGCAGGAGGGAAAGGGGGCACAATGAGCAGTTCTTC.

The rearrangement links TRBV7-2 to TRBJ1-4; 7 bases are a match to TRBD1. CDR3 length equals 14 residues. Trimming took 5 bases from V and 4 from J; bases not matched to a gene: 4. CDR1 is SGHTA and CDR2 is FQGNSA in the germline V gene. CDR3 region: CASSPDRINEKLFF. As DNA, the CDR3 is TGTGCCAGCAGCCCGGACAGGATTAATGAAAAACTGTTTTTT.

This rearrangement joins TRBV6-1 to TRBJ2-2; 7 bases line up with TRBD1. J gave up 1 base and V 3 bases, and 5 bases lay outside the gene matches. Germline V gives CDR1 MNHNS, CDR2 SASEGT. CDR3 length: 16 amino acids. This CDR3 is CASSDPWTGNTGELFF. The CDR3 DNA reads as TGTGCCAGCAGTGATCCTTGGACAGGGAACACCGGGGAGCTGTTTTTT.

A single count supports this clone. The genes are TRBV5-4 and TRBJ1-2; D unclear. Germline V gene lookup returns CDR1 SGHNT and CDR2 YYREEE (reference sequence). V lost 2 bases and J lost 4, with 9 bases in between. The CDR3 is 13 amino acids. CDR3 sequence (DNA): TGTGCCAGCAGCTTCGGGTCGCTCTATGGCTACACCTTC. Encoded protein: CASSFGSLYGYTF.

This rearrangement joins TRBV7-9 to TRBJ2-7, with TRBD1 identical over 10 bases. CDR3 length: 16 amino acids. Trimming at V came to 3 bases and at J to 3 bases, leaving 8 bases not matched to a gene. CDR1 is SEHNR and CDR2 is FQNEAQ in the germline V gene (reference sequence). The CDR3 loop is CASSLYRDRGFYEQYF. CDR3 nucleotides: TGTGCCAGCAGCTTGTACCGGGACAGGGGCTTCTACGAGCAGTACTTC.

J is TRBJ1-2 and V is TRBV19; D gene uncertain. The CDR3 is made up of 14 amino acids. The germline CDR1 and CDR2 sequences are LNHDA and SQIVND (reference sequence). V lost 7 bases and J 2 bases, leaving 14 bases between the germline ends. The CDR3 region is CASTPTRGNYGYTF. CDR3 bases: TGTGCCAGTACCCCGACCCGAGGGAACTATGGCTACACCTTC.

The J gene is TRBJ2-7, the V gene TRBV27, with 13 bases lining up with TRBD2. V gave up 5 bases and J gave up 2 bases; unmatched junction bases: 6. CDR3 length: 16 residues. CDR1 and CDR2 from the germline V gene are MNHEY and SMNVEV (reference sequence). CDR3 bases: TGTGCCAGCAGTCAACTAGCGGGAGGGTTAACCTACGAGCAGTACTTC. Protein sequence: CASSQLAGGLTYEQYF.

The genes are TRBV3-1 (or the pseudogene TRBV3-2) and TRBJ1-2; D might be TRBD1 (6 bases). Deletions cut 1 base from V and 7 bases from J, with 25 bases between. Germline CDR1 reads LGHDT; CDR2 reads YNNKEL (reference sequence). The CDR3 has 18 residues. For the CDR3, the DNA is TGTGCCAGCAGCCAAGGAGGGACCAGAGGGGGACGGCGGTTTGGCTACACCTTC. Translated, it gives CASSQGGTRGGRRFGYTF.

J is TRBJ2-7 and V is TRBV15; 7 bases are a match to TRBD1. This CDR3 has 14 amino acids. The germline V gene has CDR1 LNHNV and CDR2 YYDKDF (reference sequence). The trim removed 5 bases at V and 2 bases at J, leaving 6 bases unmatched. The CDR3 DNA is TGTGCCACCAGCCGTGGGGGACAGACCTACGAGCAGTACTTC. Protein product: CATSRGGQTYEQYF.

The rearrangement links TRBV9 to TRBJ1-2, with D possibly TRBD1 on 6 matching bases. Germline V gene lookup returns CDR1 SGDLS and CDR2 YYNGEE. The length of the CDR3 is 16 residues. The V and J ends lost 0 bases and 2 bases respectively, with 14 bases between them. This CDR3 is CASSVDGTTRNYGYTF. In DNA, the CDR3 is TGTGCCAGCAGCGTAGATGGGACAACCCGAAACTATGGCTACACCTTC.

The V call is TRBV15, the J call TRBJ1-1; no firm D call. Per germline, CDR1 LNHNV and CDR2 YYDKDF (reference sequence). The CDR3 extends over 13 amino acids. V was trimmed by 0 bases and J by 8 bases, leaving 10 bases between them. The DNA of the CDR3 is TGTGCCACCAGCAGAGAAATCACCGGGGAAGCTTTCTTT. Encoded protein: CATSREITGEAFF.

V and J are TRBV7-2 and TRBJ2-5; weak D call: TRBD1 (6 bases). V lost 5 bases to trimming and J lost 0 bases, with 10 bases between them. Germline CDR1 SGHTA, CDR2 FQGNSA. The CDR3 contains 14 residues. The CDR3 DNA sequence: TGTGCCAGCAGCACACGGGACAACCAAGAGACCCAGTACTTC. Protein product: CASSTRDNQETQYF.